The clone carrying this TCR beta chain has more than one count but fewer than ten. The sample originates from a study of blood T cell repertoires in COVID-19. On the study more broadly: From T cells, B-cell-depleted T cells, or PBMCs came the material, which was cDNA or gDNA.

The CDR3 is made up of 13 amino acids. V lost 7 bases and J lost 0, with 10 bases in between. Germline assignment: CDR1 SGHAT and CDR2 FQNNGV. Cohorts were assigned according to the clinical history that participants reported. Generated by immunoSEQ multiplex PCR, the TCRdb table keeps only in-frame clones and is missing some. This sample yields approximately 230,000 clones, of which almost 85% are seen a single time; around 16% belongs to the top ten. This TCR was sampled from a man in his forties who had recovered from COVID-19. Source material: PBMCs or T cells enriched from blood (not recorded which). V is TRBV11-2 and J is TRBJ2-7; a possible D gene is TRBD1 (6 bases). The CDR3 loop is CASTQGSSYEQYF. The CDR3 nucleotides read TGTGCCAGCACGCAGGGGAGCTCCTACGAGCAGTACTTC.